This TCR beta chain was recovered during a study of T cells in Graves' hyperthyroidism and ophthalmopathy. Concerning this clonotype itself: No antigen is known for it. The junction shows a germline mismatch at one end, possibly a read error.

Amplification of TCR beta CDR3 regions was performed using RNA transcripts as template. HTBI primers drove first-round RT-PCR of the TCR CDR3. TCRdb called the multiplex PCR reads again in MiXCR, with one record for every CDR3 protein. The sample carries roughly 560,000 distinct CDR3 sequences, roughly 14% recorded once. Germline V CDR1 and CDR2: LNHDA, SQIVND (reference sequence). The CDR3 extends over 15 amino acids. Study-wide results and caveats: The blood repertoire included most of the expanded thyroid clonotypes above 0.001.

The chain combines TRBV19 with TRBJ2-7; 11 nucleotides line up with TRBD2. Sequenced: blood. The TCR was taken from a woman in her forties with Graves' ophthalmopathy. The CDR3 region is CASSETSGSSYEQHF. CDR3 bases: TGTGCCAGTAGCGAAACTAGCGGGAGCTCCTACGAGCAGCACTTC.